This paragraph reports one T cell receptor (beta chain). Its antigen is as yet unknown. This record comes from a study of cytomegalovirus exposure and HLA in healthy donors. Study-wide results and limits: Later, an analysis found that common viral pathogens appeared to be linked with several of the most significant clusters. Researchers counted 164 TCR beta chains as cytomegalovirus-associated.

Per the germline V gene, CDR1 is SGDLS and CDR2 is YYNGEE. Trimming took 5 bases from V and 3 from J; bases not matched to a gene: 6. The CDR3 has 15 residues. In the PCR, 60 Vbeta and 13 Jbeta primers were used. Per the study methods: Later, 80 million or so unique TCR beta chains were counted in an analysis, and 10 million to 12 million of them were shared. Libraries were prepared by immunoSEQ multiplex PCR; TCRdb keeps only in-frame clonotypes and omits some of them. The V and J calls and clone size are taken from that table; D and trimming were inferred from the DNA. Here the sample spans about 120,000 clones, about 60% being singletons.

This rearrangement joins TRBV9 to TRBJ2-3; 10 positions match TRBD2. This clonotype was sampled from a man aged 40-49 years in good health and CMV-seropositive. Input material: PBMCs. The CDR3 DNA reads TGTGCCAGCAGACCGACTAGCGGGCCAACAGATACGCAGTATTTT. Translated: CASRPTSGPTDTQYF.